One TCR beta chain is described in this entry. The source of the sample is a study of blood T cells in healthy people across ages. The germline V gene encodes CDR1 ENHRY and CDR2 SYGVKD. Trimming took off 0 bases at V and 1 base at J, with 9 bases between the two ends. This CDR3 contains 15 residues. A second PCR of roughly 6 to 12 cycles used a sample-barcoded 5' primer and a J-beta primer mix. TCRdb recomputed calls from the 5' RACE reads with MiXCR, one row per CDR3 protein. Seen here are about 2 million distinct CDR3 sequences, around half observed once, and the top ten hold around 2.1%. The chain links TRBV10-3 to TRBJ2-5; perhaps TRBD1 as D (6 bases). The TCR originated in a middle-aged woman in good health. Sequencing was performed on blood. As DNA, the CDR3 is TGTGCCATCAGTGAGTCAGGGACACTCCAAGAGACCCAGTACTTC. Residues: CAISESGTLQETQYF.